This T cell receptor beta chain was profiled in a study of blood T cell repertoires in COVID-19. About the research overall: Acute and convalescent COVID-19 specimens originated in the United States, Italy and Spain.

The protocol was immunoSEQ multiplex PCR, while the TCRdb copy is restricted to in-frame clones and leaves out a portion. The sample lists approximately 230,000 clones, 70% to 85% occurring once. This receptor was taken from an elderly man with acute or convalescent COVID-19. The sample was peripheral blood.

As DNA, the CDR3 is TGTGCCAGCAGCCGAACACGGGGGAATCAGCCCCAGCATTTT. Amino acids: CASSRTRGNQPQHF. The V call is TRBV6-5, the J call TRBJ1-5, with a possible D match to TRBD1 (5 bases). From germline, CDR1 is MNHEY and CDR2 SVGAGI. Trimming took 6 bases from V and 4 from J, leaving 13 bases between them. The CDR3 runs 14 residues.